The source of this T cell receptor (beta chain) is a study of cytomegalovirus exposure and HLA in healthy donors. Findings and limits, study-wide: Researchers reported that three CMV-associated chains were confirmed in vitro as CMV antigen-specific.

A multiplex PCR was run with 60 Vbeta primers and 13 Jbeta primers. Sequenced by immunoSEQ multiplex PCR; TCRdb stores in-frame clones only, minus some. The sample carries 130,000 to 150,000 clones, roughly 78% recorded once. Concerning this clone: What it recognizes is unknown.

The V gene end was trimmed by 3 bases and the J gene end by 4 bases; junction bases not matched to a gene: 7. Per the germline V gene, CDR1 is MNHEY and CDR2 is SVGAGI. This CDR3 contains 16 residues. This clonotype was obtained from a man in his thirties or forties in good health and CMV-seronegative. V gene TRBV6-5 combines with J gene TRBJ1-4; 8 bases match TRBD1. Sequenced: PBMCs. In nucleotides, the CDR3 is TGTGCCAGCAGTTATCGTGGACAGGGACATAATGAAAAACTGTTTTTT. This translates into CASSYRGQGHNEKLFF.